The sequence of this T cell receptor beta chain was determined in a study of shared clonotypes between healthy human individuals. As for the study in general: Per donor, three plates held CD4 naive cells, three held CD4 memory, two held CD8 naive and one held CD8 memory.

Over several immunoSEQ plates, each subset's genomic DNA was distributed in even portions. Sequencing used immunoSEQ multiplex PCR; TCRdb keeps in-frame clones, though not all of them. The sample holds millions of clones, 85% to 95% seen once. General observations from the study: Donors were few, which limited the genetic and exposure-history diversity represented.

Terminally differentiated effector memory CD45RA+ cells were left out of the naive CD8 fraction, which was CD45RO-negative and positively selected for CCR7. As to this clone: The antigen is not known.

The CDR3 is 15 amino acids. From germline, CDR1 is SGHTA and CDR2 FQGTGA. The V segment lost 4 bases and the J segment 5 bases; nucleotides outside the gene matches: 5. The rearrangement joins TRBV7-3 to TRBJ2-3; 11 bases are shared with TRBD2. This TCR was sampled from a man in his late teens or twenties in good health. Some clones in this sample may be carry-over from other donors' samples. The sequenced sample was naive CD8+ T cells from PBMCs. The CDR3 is CASSSLAGVGDTQYF. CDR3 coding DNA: TGTGCCAGCAGCTCACTAGCGGGAGTAGGAGATACGCAGTATTTT.